The TCR beta chain under discussion was sequenced for a study of diagnostic markers for celiac disease. The CDR3 is 13 amino acids. CDR1 DFQATT and CDR2 SNEGSKA come from the germline V gene (reference sequence). Using the reads, TCRdb records one entry per CDR3 protein without DNA. Seen in this sample are about 5,600 distinct CDR3 sequences; the ten most common clones hold over 4.5%. The sequence came from a human donor. This table probably holds off-target reads from a library built for another chain. The chain is built from TRBV20-1 and TRBJ2-7. The specimen sequenced was either unsorted cells or a sorted T cell fraction (not recorded which). CDR3 in amino acids: CSAIAVSSYEQYF.